The rows below give T cell receptor beta chains drawn from one sample of a study of blood T cell repertoires in COVID-19. Sequencing used immunoSEQ multiplex PCR; TCRdb keeps in-frame clones, though not all of them. The sample includes some 300,000 clones, about 90% seen only once; the top ten take roughly 1%. Specimen: PBMCs or T cells enriched from blood (not recorded which). These receptors all stem from a woman aged 25 to 39 who had recovered from COVID-19. Each CDR3 is given with its conserved first and last residue. A D gene is named only where the DNA matches it firmly. Part of the rows lack a size; the others show once, few, many or a class for expanded clones.

cdr3_length	d_call	j_call	clone_size	v_call	cdr3_nt	cdr3_aa
15	TRBD2	TRBJ2-5	NA	TRBV5-1	TGCGCCAGCAGCTCCGGACTAGCGCCCCAAGAGACCCAGTACTTC	CASSSGLAPQETQYF
19	TRBD2	TRBJ2-2	NA	TRBV19	TGTGCCAGTAGTATCTTACTAGCGGGGGCCCACAGGAACACCGGGGAGCTGTTTTTT	CASSILLAGAHRNTGELFF
15	TRBD1	TRBJ1-3	NA	TRBV5-4	TGTGCCAGCAGCCACGGGACAGACTCTGGAAACACCATATATTTT	CASSHGTDSGNTIYF
15	NA	TRBJ1-4	once	TRBV7-2	TGTGCCAGCAGCTTAGGTATAGGGAGTAGTGAAAAACTGTTTTTT	CASSLGIGSSEKLFF
15	NA	TRBJ1-6	NA	TRBV7-6	TGTGCCAGCAGCTTAGACGACCCGGGTAAATCACCCCTCCACTTT	CASSLDDPGKSPLHF
15	NA	TRBJ1-6	NA	TRBV27	TGTGCCAGCAGCCAGGGTAACGACTATAATTCACCCCTCCACTTT	CASSQGNDYNSPLHF
14	NA	TRBJ1-2	NA	TRBV25-1	TGTGCCAGCAGTGCCCTGGGGGGTAGCTATGGCTACACCTTC	CASSALGGSYGYTF
12	NA	TRBJ1-1	NA	TRBV27	TGTGCCAGCAGTTCCCCCTCCGGTGAAGCTTTCTTT	CASSSPSGEAFF
13	TRBD2	TRBJ2-7	NA	TRBV27	TGTGCCAGCAGTCCCCGCCCGGGGGGTGCGCAGTACTTC	CASSPRPGGAQYF
19	NA	TRBJ2-1	NA	TRBV3-1/TRBV3-2	TGTGCCAGCAGCCAAGAAAGGAGTGCGCCAGGGGGAGGCTACAATGAGCAGTTCTTC	CASSQERSAPGGGYNEQFF
16	NA	TRBJ1-5	NA	TRBV11-2	TGTGCCAGCAGCTGGGGGGGGGTAATCGATTGTCAGCCCCAGCATTTT	CASSWGGVIDCQPQHF
15	NA	TRBJ2-5	NA	TRBV30	TGTGCCTGGAGTCCGGGTATCGCCAGCCAAGAGACCCAGTACTTC	CAWSPGIASQETQYF
18	TRBD1	TRBJ1-3	NA	TRBV19	TGTGCCAGTAGTATAGGACGCGGGACAGGGATGGTTGGAAACACCATATATTTT	CASSIGRGTGMVGNTIYF
12	NA	TRBJ1-4	NA	TRBV15	TGTGCCTCCCAACAGGGAAGAGAAAAACTGTTTTTT	CASQQGREKLFF
13	NA	TRBJ2-2	NA	TRBV5-1	TGCGCCAGCAGCCCCACAGGTACCGGGGAGCTGTTTTTT	CASSPTGTGELFF
16	TRBD1	TRBJ2-5	few	TRBV4-1	TGCGCCAGCAGCATATTCGGGACAGGGGAAGGGGAGACCCAGTACTTC	CASSIFGTGEGETQYF
12	NA	TRBJ1-6	NA	TRBV14	TGTGCCAGCAGCGGAGGCCCCGGGTCCCTCCACTTT	CASSGGPGSLHF
15	NA	TRBJ1-1	NA	TRBV6-5	TGTGCCAGCAGTTACTCGAATACCAGAAACACTGAAGCTTTCTTT	CASSYSNTRNTEAFF
16	TRBD2	TRBJ2-1	NA	TRBV6-1	TGTGCCAGCAGTGAATTAGGGCGGGGGGTTGGAAATGAGCAGTTCTTC	CASSELGRGVGNEQFF
18	TRBD1	TRBJ1-1	NA	TRBV18	TGTGCCAGCTCACCATCTGGGACAGGGGAAAGTTCTTTCACTGAAGCTTTCTTT	CASSPSGTGESSFTEAFF
14	TRBD1	TRBJ1-2	NA	TRBV19	TGTGCCAGTAGTACCCGACAGGGTGGCTATGGCTACACCTTC	CASSTRQGGYGYTF
12	TRBD1	TRBJ2-3	NA	TRBV9	TGTGCCAGCGGGACAGGAGCGGATACGCAGTATTTT	CASGTGADTQYF
17	TRBD2	TRBJ2-5	NA	TRBV2	TGTGCCAGCAGTCCCCGGACTAGCGGGCGATACCAAGAGACCCAGTACTTC	CASSPRTSGRYQETQYF
14	TRBD1	TRBJ1-2	NA	TRBV5-4	TGTGCCAGCAGTGCAGGACAGGGCCCCTATGGCTACACCTTC	CASSAGQGPYGYTF
13	TRBD2	TRBJ2-7	NA	TRBV7-2	TGTGCCAGCAGCTCTAGCGGGGGGGGAGAGCAGTACTTC	CASSSSGGGEQYF
18	NA	TRBJ2-2	NA	TRBV2	TGTGCCAGCAGTGAAGAACCCGACAGACCCCCTCTCACCGGGGAGCTGTTTTTT	CASSEEPDRPPLTGELFF
14	NA	TRBJ2-5	NA	TRBV4-1	TGCGCCAGCAGCCAAGACGGCAGGCCAGAGACCCAGTACTTC	CASSQDGRPETQYF
16	TRBD1	TRBJ2-1	NA	TRBV7-9	TGTGCCAGCAGCTCTAAACGGGACAGGGAGTTGAATGAGCAGTTCTTC	CASSSKRDRELNEQFF
15	TRBD1	TRBJ1-1	NA	TRBV7-9	TGTGCCAGCAGCTCCGCCCGGACAGGGGTGACTGAAGCTTTCTTT	CASSSARTGVTEAFF
18	NA	TRBJ1-1	NA	TRBV19	TGTGCCAGTAGCCCCAATGGGGGGTTTCGGGGTGTGAACACTGAAGCTTTCTTT	CASSPNGGFRGVNTEAFF
16	NA	TRBJ2-2	few	TRBV7-2	TGTGCCAGCAGCTTAGACCCCGCAGCGAACACCGGGGAGCTGTTTTTT	CASSLDPAANTGELFF
18	NA	TRBJ2-5	NA	TRBV7-2	TGTGCCAGCAGCTTAGACACGCCGGGCGGGGCGTACCAAGAGACCCAGTACTTC	CASSLDTPGGAYQETQYF
14	TRBD1	TRBJ1-2	once	TRBV7-9	TGTGCCAGCAGCTTACAGGGGGTTAACTATGGCTACACCTTC	CASSLQGVNYGYTF
16	TRBD1	TRBJ1-2	NA	TRBV2	TGTGCCAGCAGTCTTCCCCTTGGACAGGGTCGCTATGGCTACACCTTC	CASSLPLGQGRYGYTF
16	NA	TRBJ2-3	few	TRBV10-1	TGCGCCAGCAGTGAGTCGTTCAGGGGTAGTCCAGATACGCAGTATTTT	CASSESFRGSPDTQYF
16	NA	TRBJ2-3	once	TRBV5-1	TGCGCCAGCAGCGCGGAGGCGACTCGTGGTGCAGATACGCAGTATTTT	CASSAEATRGADTQYF
15	NA	TRBJ2-7	NA	TRBV11-2	TGTGCCAGCAGCTTAGGCCCGGGGAAGGTAGGCGAGCAGTACTTC	CASSLGPGKVGEQYF
15	TRBD1	TRBJ1-1	NA	TRBV28	TGTGCCAGCAGTTTGCGAACCGGGACAGTACCTGAAGCTTTCTTT	CASSLRTGTVPEAFF
16	NA	TRBJ1-3	few	TRBV7-9	TGTGCCAGCAGCTTACTCCAGGGCCTCTCTGGAAACACCATATATTTT	CASSLLQGLSGNTIYF
17	NA	TRBJ1-3	NA	TRBV28	TGTGCCAGCAGGGAGCTAAGGACCGCGGGTCGTGGAAACACCATATATTTT	CASRELRTAGRGNTIYF
14	TRBD1	TRBJ2-7	NA	TRBV6-5	TGTGCCAGCAGAGCGGACAGGGGCTCCTACGAGCAGTACTTC	CASRADRGSYEQYF
13	TRBD1	TRBJ2-7	once	TRBV15	TGTGCCACCCGGGACAGGGAAACTAGCGAGCAGTACTTC	CATRDRETSEQYF
15	NA	TRBJ1-3	NA	TRBV11-2	TGTGCCAGCAGCTTAGTAACAGGCTCTGGAAACACCATATATTTT	CASSLVTGSGNTIYF
15	NA	TRBJ1-2	NA	TRBV10-3	TGTGCCATCAGTGCCCCCGGGACTATCTCCTATGGCTACACCTTC	CAISAPGTISYGYTF
15	NA	TRBJ2-1	NA	TRBV18	TGTGCCAGCTCACTCACCGCCGGTGATCACAATGAGCAGTTCTTC	CASSLTAGDHNEQFF
15	TRBD1	TRBJ1-1	NA	TRBV29-1	TGCAGCGTCCTACGACAGGGTCTGAGGAACACTGAAGCTTTCTTT	CSVLRQGLRNTEAFF
12	TRBD1	TRBJ1-1	NA	TRBV5-4	TGTGCCGCCCGGACAGGGGGTAATGAAGCTTTCTTT	CAARTGGNEAFF
15	NA	TRBJ1-1	NA	TRBV28	TGTGCCAGCAGTTACCCCCTGGGGAGGAGGACTGAAGCTTTCTTT	CASSYPLGRRTEAFF
16	TRBD1	TRBJ1-5	once	TRBV6-1	TGTGCCAGCAGTGACAGGGACAGATTTAGCAATCAGCCCCAGCATTTT	CASSDRDRFSNQPQHF